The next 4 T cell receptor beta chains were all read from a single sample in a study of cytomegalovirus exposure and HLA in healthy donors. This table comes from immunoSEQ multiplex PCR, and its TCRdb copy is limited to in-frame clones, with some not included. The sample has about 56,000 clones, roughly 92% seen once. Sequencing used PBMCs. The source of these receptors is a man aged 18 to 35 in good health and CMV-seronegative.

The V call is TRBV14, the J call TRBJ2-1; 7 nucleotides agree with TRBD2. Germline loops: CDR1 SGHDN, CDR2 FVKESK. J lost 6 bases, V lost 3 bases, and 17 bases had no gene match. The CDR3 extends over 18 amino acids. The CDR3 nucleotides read TGTGCCAGCAGCCAGGGGGTTGGTGGCGGGAGTGTAATCAATGAGCAGTTCTTC. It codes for CASSQGVGGGSVINEQFF. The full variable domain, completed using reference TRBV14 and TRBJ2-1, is EAGVTQFPSHSVIEKGQTVTLRCDPISGHDNLYWYRRVMGKEIKFLLHFVKESKQDESGMPNNRFLAERTGGTYSTLKVQPAELEDSGVYFCASSQGVGGGSVINEQFFGPGTRLTVL.

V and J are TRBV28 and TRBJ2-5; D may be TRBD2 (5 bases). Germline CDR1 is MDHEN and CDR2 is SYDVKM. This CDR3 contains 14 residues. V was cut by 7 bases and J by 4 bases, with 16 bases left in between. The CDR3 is CASTFSLAGETQYF. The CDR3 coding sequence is TGTGCCAGCACGTTCAGCCTAGCTGGAGAGACCCAGTACTTC.

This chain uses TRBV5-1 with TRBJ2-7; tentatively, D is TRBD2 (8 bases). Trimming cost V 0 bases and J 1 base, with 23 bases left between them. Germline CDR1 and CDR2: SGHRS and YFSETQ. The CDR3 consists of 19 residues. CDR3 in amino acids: CASSLGAGGFSGGSYEQYF. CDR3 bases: TGCGCCAGCAGCTTGGGGGCGGGAGGATTTTCAGGGGGGTCCTACGAGCAGTACTTC.

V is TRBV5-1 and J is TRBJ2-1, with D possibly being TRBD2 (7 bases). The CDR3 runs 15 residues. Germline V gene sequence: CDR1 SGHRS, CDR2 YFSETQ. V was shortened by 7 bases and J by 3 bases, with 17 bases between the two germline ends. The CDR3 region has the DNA TGCGCCAGCGGGGAGGGGGAGGGAGGCTACAATGAGCAGTTCTTC. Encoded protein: CASGEGEGGYNEQFF.